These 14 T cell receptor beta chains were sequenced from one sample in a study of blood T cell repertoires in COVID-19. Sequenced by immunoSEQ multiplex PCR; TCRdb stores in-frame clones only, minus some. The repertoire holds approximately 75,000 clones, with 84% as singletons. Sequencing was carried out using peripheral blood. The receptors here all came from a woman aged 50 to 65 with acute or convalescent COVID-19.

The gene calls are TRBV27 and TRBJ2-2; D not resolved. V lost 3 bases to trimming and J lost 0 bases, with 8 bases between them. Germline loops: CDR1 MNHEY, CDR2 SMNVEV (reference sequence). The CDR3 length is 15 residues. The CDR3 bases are TGTGCCAGCAGTTTTCGGCAGGCGAACACCGGGGAGCTGTTTTTT. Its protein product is CASSFRQANTGELFF.

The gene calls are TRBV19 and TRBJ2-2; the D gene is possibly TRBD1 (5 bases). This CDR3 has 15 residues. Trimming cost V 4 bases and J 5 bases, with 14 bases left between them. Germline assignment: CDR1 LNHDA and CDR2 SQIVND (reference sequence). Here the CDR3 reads CASSTQGRRTGELFF. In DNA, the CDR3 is TGTGCCAGTAGTACCCAGGGAAGGCGTACCGGGGAGCTGTTTTTT.

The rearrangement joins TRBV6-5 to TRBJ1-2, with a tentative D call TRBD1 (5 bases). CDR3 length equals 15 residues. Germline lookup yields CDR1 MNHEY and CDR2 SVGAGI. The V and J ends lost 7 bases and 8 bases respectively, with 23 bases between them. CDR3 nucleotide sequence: TGTGCCAGCACCAAGGAGGAGACAGCCCGGGGGGGCTACACCTTC. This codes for CASTKEETARGGYTF.

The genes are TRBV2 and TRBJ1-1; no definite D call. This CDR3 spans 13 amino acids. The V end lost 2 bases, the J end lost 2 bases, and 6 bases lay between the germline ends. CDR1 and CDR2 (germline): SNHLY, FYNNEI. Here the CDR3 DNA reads TGTGCCAGCAGTGAACGGAGAAACACTGAAGCTTTCTTT. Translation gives CASSERRNTEAFF.

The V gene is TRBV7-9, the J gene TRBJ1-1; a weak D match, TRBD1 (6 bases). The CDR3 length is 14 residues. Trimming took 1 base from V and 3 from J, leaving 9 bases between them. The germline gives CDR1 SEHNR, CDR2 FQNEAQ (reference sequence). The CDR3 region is CASSLGAGDTEAFF. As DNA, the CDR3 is TGTGCCAGCAGCTTAGGGGCAGGGGACACTGAAGCTTTCTTT.

The CDR3 nucleotides are TGCGCCAGCAGCCCCGACTGGACAGGCTCTGGAAACACCATATATTTT. Protein sequence: CASSPDWTGSGNTIYF. The chain carries TRBV5-1 and TRBJ1-3; TRBD1 agrees at 7 bases. After removal of 4 bases from V and 0 bases from J, the junction contained 7 bases not matched to a gene. Germline loops: CDR1 SGHRS, CDR2 YFSETQ. This CDR3 has 16 amino acids.

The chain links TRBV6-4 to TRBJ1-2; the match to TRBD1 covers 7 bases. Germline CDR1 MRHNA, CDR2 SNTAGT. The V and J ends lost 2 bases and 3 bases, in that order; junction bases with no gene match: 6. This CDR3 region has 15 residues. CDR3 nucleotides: TGTGCCAGCAGTGACACATACAGGGGTGACTATGGCTACACCTTC. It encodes CASSDTYRGDYGYTF.

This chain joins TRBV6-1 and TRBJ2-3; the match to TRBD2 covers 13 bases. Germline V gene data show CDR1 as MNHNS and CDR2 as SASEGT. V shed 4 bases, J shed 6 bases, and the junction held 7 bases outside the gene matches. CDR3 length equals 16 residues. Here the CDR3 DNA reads TGTGCCAGCAGTGCCCAGACTAGCGGGGGGCGTGATACGCAGTATTTT. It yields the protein CASSAQTSGGRDTQYF.

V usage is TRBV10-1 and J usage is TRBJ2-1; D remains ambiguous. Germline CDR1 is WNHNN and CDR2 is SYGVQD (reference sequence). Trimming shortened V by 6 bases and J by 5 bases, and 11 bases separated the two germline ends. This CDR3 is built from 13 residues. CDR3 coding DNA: TGCGCCAGCAGGGGCCCAGCAGACAATGAGCAGTTCTTC. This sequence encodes CASRGPADNEQFF.

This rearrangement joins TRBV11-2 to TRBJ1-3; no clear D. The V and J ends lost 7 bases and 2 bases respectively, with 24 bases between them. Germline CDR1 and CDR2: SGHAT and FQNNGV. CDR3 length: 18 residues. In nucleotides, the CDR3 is TGTGCCAGCACCCCCAACCCTAGTTTGAGAAGAACTGGAAACACCATATATTTT. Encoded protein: CASTPNPSLRRTGNTIYF.

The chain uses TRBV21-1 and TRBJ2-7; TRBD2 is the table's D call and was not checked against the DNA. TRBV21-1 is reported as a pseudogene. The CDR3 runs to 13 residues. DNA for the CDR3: TGTGCCAGCAACACGGGAGTCTCCTACGAGCAGTACTTC. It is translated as CASNTGVSYEQYF.

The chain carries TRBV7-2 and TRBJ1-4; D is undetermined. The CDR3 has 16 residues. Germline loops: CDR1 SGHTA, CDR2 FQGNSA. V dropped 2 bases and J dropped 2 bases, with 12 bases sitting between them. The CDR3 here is CASSLLGGGTNEKLFF. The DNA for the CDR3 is TGTGCCAGCAGCTTATTAGGCGGAGGCACTAATGAAAAACTGTTTTTT.

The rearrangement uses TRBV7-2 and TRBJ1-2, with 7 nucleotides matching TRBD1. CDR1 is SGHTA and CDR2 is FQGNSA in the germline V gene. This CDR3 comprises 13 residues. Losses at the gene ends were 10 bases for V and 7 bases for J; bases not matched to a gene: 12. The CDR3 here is CATDPTGRSGYTF. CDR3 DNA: TGTGCCACCGACCCGACAGGGAGAAGTGGCTACACCTTC.

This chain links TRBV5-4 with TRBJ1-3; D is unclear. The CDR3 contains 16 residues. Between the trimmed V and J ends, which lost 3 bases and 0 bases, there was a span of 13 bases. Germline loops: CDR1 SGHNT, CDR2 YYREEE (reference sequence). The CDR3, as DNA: TGTGCCAGCAGCTCGGCGGAGGGTTTCTCTGGAAACACCATATATTTT. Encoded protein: CASSSAEGFSGNTIYF. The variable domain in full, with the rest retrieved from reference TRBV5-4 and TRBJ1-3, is ETGVTQSPTHLIKTRGQQVTLRCSSQSGHNTVSWYQQALGQGPQFIFQYYREEENGRGNFPPRFSGLQFPNYSSELNVNALELDDSALYLCASSSAEGFSGNTIYFGEGSWLTVV.